The next 20 T cell receptor beta chains were all read from a single sample in a study of shared clonotypes between healthy human individuals. The assay was immunoSEQ multiplex PCR, and TCRdb's table has in-frame clones only and misses some. The sample holds some 380,000 clones, around 96% seen once. Sequenced input: memory CD8+ T cells sorted from blood. The subset was: CD45RO+ cells pooled with CCR7-negative TemRA cells. These receptors were obtained from a man younger than 45 in good health.

The V and J genes are TRBV7-9 and TRBJ2-1; 7 bases map to TRBD1. Germline CDR1 and CDR2: SEHNR and FQNEAQ (reference sequence). With 5 bases clipped from V and 9 bases from J, the junction kept 4 bases outside the gene matches. The CDR3 is 12 residues long. The CDR3 DNA sequence: TGTGCCAGCAGCCCAGGGGGTGGTGAGCAGTTCTTC. Translating gives CASSPGGGEQFF.

This chain connects TRBV5-4 to TRBJ2-1; D is perhaps TRBD1 (5 bases). V gave up 1 base and J gave up 4 bases, with 6 bases separating them. Germline assignment: CDR1 SGHNT and CDR2 YYREEE (reference sequence). The CDR3 has 13 amino acids. CDR3: CASSLTGYNEQFF. The CDR3 DNA is TGTGCCAGCAGCTTGACAGGATACAATGAGCAGTTCTTC.

The V call is TRBV30, the J call TRBJ1-3; D is uncertain. With 0 bases removed from V and 3 bases from J, the gap between germline ends came to 6 bases. Germline V gene sequence: CDR1 GTSNPN, CDR2 SVGIG (reference sequence). The CDR3 covers 13 residues. The CDR3 reads CAWSVGRGNTIYF. CDR3 in DNA: TGTGCCTGGAGTGTAGGGCGTGGAAACACCATATATTTT. Full variable domain (rest looked up from reference TRBV30 and TRBJ1-3): SQTIHQWPATLVQPVGSPLSLECTVEGTSNPNLYWYRQAAGRGLQLLFYSVGIGQISSEVPQNLSASRPQDRQFILSSKKLLLSDSGFYLCAWSVGRGNTIYFGEGSWLTVV.

J is TRBJ1-2 and V is TRBV5-1; 10 nucleotides agree with TRBD1. J lost 4 bases, V lost 2 bases, and 8 bases had no gene match. The germline gives CDR1 SGHRS, CDR2 YFSETQ. This CDR3 region has 16 residues. DNA of the CDR3: TGCGCCAGCAGCTTCGGGACTGGACAGGGGGGCTATGGCTACACCTTC. Its protein product is CASSFGTGQGGYGYTF.

In this sample, this clone turned up once. The chain employs TRBV6-1 and TRBJ1-1; D is undetermined. The V end lost 8 bases, the J end lost 1 base, and 8 bases lay between the germline ends. Germline CDR1 reads MNHNS; CDR2 reads SASEGT. The CDR3 consists of 12 residues. DNA of the CDR3: TGTGCCAGCGATCGAAGGAACACTGAAGCTTTCTTT. Amino acids: CASDRRNTEAFF.

V usage is TRBV5-1 and J usage is TRBJ1-3; D perhaps matches TRBD1 (6 bases). The CDR3 is 15 residues long. The ends were cut back, 0 bases at V and 2 bases at J, with 9 bases in the middle. Per the germline V gene, CDR1 is SGHRS and CDR2 is YFSETQ. The CDR3 reads CASSLGQGTGNTIYF. DNA of the CDR3: TGCGCCAGCAGCTTGGGCCAGGGGACTGGAAACACCATATATTTT.

The genes are TRBV6-5 and TRBJ2-3, with D perhaps matching TRBD1 or TRBD2 (5 bases each). CDR3 size: 16 residues. Trimming cost V 0 bases and J 2 bases, with 12 bases left between them. The germline CDR1 and CDR2 sequences are MNHEY and SVGAGI. The CDR3, as DNA: TGTGCCAGCAGTTACTCGACGTTGGGGACCACAGATACGCAGTATTTT. This codes for CASSYSTLGTTDTQYF.

The chain is built from TRBV5-1 and TRBJ2-5; 8 positions match TRBD2. Germline V lookup: CDR1 SGHRS, CDR2 YFSETQ. CDR3 length equals 18 residues. Trimming removed 0 bases from V and 2 bases from J; junction bases left unmatched: 12. For the CDR3, the DNA is TGCGCCAGCAGCTTGGCAGGTCGGGGGGGACCCCTTCAAGAGACCCAGTACTTC. Translating gives CASSLAGRGGPLQETQYF.

The V and J genes are TRBV28 and TRBJ2-1; 7 nucleotides match TRBD1. Germline lookup yields CDR1 MDHEN and CDR2 SYDVKM. This CDR3 contains 15 residues. With V trimmed by 8 bases and J by 6 bases, 13 bases remained unmatched. The CDR3: CASWTGAGGPNEQFF. The CDR3, as DNA: TGTGCCAGCTGGACCGGGGCAGGGGGACCCAATGAGCAGTTCTTC.

This rearrangement joins TRBV5-5 to TRBJ1-5, with 10 bases identical to TRBD1. Per the germline V gene, CDR1 is SGHKS and CDR2 is YYEKEE (reference sequence). This CDR3 spans 16 amino acids. The junction had 6 bases not matched to a gene; V was cut back by 0 bases and J by 6 bases. Here the CDR3 reads CASSLGGTGVGQPQHF. CDR3 sequence (DNA): TGTGCCAGCAGCTTGGGTGGGACAGGGGTGGGTCAGCCCCAGCATTTT.

This clone has only one observation. The CDR3 spells CASSKEGTGVLCGYTF. CDR3 bases: TGTGCCAGCAGCAAAGAAGGGACAGGGGTATTGTGTGGCTACACCTTC. The rearrangement joins TRBV21-1 to TRBJ1-2; the table's D call TRBD1 went unverified against the DNA. TRBV21-1 is a listed pseudogene. The CDR3 contains 16 residues.

The chain couples TRBV5-1 to TRBJ2-1, with 7 nucleotides matching TRBD2. Losses at the gene ends were 3 bases for V and 1 base for J; bases not matched to a gene: 1. This CDR3 has 14 amino acids. Per the germline V gene, CDR1 is SGHRS and CDR2 is YFSETQ. For the CDR3, the DNA is TGCGCCAGCAGCTGGGACTATTCCTACAATGAGCAGTTCTTC. Protein: CASSWDYSYNEQFF. Combining the CDR3 with reference TRBV5-1 and TRBJ2-1 gives the whole variable domain KAGVTQTPRYLIKTRGQQVTLSCSPISGHRSVSWYQQTPGQGLQFLFEYFSETQRNKGNFPGRFSGRQFSNSRSEMNVSTLELGDSALYLCASSWDYSYNEQFFGPGTRLTVL.

The J gene is TRBJ2-7, the V gene TRBV6-1, with D perhaps matching TRBD1 (8 bases). Germline CDR1 reads MNHNS; CDR2 reads SASEGT. This CDR3 is built from 14 residues. Between the trimmed V and J ends, which lost 8 bases and 0 bases, there was a span of 14 bases. The CDR3 coding sequence is TGTGCCAGCCAGACAGGGGAGGGCTCCTACGAGCAGTACTTC. Encoded protein: CASQTGEGSYEQYF.

The rearrangement links TRBV28 to TRBJ2-5; D is uncertain. V lost 2 bases and J lost 5, with 9 bases in between. The V gene's germline CDR1 is MDHEN and CDR2 SYDVKM. The CDR3 is 13 residues long. CDR3 coding DNA: TGTGCCAGCAGTTTAGGTTCCTTGGAGACCCAGTACTTC. It codes for CASSLGSLETQYF.

The rearrangement links TRBV6-5 to TRBJ1-1, with unresolved D. The CDR3 is 13 amino acids. Per germline, CDR1 MNHEY and CDR2 SVGAGI. With 8 bases removed from V and 5 bases from J, the gap between germline ends came to 15 bases. The CDR3 DNA reads as TGTGCCAGCCTTAACAGTCTGCTTACTGAAGCTTTCTTT. It is translated as CASLNSLLTEAFF.

The chain uses TRBV30 and TRBJ2-5; D not certain. The assigned J gene may be wrong: the sequence end matches TRBJ2-7 better. Germline V gene data show CDR1 as GTSNPN and CDR2 as SVGIG (reference sequence). CDR3 size: 12 residues. The CDR3 is CAWSARSYEQYF. CDR3 DNA sequence: TGTGCCTGGAGTGCTAGGAGCTACGAGCAGTACTTC.

The chain has TRBV28 and TRBJ2-5, with TRBD1 matching 8 bases. The trim removed 6 bases at V and 9 bases at J, leaving 12 bases unmatched. CDR3 length: 14 amino acids. In germline, CDR1 is MDHEN, CDR2 SYDVKM. This CDR3 is CASRARGPGEAQYF. The DNA for the CDR3 is TGTGCCAGCAGAGCCAGGGGGCCGGGGGAGGCCCAGTACTTC. The full variable domain, rest sourced from reference TRBV28 and TRBJ2-5, is DVKVTQSSRYLVKRTGEKVFLECVQDMDHENMFWYRQDPGLGLRLIYFSYDVKMKEKGDIPEGYSVSREKKERFSLILESASTNQTSMYLCASRARGPGEAQYFGPGTRLLVL.

This clone was counted once. The J gene is TRBJ2-2, the V gene TRBV7-2, with D possibly TRBD2 on 5 matching bases. Germline V lookup: CDR1 SGHTA, CDR2 FQGNSA. Trimming stripped 5 bases from V and 7 bases from J, with 20 bases between. The CDR3 runs 16 residues. The CDR3 region has the DNA TGTGCCAGCAGCCCCCAATGGTCGGAGGTAGTCGGGGAGCTGTTTTTT. Amino acids: CASSPQWSEVVGELFF.

This chain uses TRBV27 with TRBJ1-3; D is perhaps TRBD1 (5 bases). Germline V CDR1 and CDR2: MNHEY, SMNVEV (reference sequence). CDR3 length equals 13 residues. Trimming left V 6 bases short and J 1 base short, with 7 bases between. The CDR3 DNA is TGTGCCAGCAGCAGGGCTTCTGGAAACACCATATATTTT. It yields the protein CASSRASGNTIYF.

V gene TRBV19 combines with J gene TRBJ2-5; weak D call: TRBD1 (6 bases). Between the trimmed V and J ends, which lost 2 bases and 3 bases, there was a span of 16 bases. CDR1 and CDR2 from the germline V gene are LNHDA and SQIVND (reference sequence). CDR3 length: 16 residues. The CDR3, as DNA: TGTGCCAGTAGTATATCCCCGGGGTCAGGGGAAGAGACCCAGTACTTC. Encoded protein: CASSISPGSGEETQYF.